This is a list of T cell receptor beta chains from one sample in a study of T-cell reconstitution after alpha-beta-depleted transplantation in children. TCRdb reprocessed the PCR reads via MiXCR and lists one record per CDR3 protein. The table includes just under 350,000 distinct CDR3 sequences, roughly 17% detected once. The sample in question was PBMCs, mostly from graft donor cells, obtained 360 days after TCRalphabeta/CD19-depleted stem cell transplant. The receptors were sampled from a male patient under 10 years old who had a stem cell transplant for acute lymphoblastic leukemia, so the T cells may come from the graft donor. CDR3s include the opening cysteine and the closing phenylalanine or tryptophan. Each record gives: clone size, V gene, J gene, D gene, CDR3 DNA, CDR3 protein. The D gene is left open where the match is weak. Part of the rows lack a size; the others show once, few, many or a class for expanded clones.

.	TRBV20-1	TRBJ2-1	.	TGCAGCTTCTGGCTAGCGAATGAGCAGTTCTTC	CSFWLANEQFF
few	TRBV9	TRBJ2-1	TRBD2	TGTGCCAGCAGTGTTAGCGGGAGTTTGGACAATGAGCAGTTCTTC	CASSVSGSLDNEQFF
.	TRBV30	TRBJ1-5	.	TGTGCCTGGAGCGAGGGAAATCAGCCCCAGCATTTT	CAWSEGNQPQHF
.	TRBV15	TRBJ2-7	TRBD2	TGTGCCACCAGCAGACCCTCGGTAGGGGGGACTAGCGCCTACGAGCAGTACTTC	CATSRPSVGGTSAYEQYF
few	TRBV20-1	TRBJ2-7	.	TGCAGTGCTAGACTACAGGTATACGAGCAGTACTTC	CSARLQVYEQYF
.	TRBV11-2	TRBJ2-1	TRBD2	TGTGCCAGCAGCTTAGTATCGGGACTAGCGGGCTTGGCAGGCTATGAGCAGTTCTTC	CASSLVSGLAGLAGYEQFF
.	TRBV5-1	TRBJ2-3	TRBD2	TGCGCCAGCACACCGGGACTAGCGGTTAGCACAGATACGCAGTATTTT	CASTPGLAVSTDTQYF
.	TRBV20-1	TRBJ2-5	TRBD2	TGCAGTGCTAGAGATGGGGAGACTAGCGGGACTGAAGAGACCCAGTACTTC	CSARDGETSGTEETQYF
.	TRBV28	TRBJ1-5	.	TGTGCCAGCAGTTTCACAGGGATTCAGCCCCAGCATTTT	CASSFTGIQPQHF
.	TRBV18	TRBJ1-6	.	TGTGCCAGCTCACCACGGGGGTGGAATTCACCCCTCCACTTT	CASSPRGWNSPLHF